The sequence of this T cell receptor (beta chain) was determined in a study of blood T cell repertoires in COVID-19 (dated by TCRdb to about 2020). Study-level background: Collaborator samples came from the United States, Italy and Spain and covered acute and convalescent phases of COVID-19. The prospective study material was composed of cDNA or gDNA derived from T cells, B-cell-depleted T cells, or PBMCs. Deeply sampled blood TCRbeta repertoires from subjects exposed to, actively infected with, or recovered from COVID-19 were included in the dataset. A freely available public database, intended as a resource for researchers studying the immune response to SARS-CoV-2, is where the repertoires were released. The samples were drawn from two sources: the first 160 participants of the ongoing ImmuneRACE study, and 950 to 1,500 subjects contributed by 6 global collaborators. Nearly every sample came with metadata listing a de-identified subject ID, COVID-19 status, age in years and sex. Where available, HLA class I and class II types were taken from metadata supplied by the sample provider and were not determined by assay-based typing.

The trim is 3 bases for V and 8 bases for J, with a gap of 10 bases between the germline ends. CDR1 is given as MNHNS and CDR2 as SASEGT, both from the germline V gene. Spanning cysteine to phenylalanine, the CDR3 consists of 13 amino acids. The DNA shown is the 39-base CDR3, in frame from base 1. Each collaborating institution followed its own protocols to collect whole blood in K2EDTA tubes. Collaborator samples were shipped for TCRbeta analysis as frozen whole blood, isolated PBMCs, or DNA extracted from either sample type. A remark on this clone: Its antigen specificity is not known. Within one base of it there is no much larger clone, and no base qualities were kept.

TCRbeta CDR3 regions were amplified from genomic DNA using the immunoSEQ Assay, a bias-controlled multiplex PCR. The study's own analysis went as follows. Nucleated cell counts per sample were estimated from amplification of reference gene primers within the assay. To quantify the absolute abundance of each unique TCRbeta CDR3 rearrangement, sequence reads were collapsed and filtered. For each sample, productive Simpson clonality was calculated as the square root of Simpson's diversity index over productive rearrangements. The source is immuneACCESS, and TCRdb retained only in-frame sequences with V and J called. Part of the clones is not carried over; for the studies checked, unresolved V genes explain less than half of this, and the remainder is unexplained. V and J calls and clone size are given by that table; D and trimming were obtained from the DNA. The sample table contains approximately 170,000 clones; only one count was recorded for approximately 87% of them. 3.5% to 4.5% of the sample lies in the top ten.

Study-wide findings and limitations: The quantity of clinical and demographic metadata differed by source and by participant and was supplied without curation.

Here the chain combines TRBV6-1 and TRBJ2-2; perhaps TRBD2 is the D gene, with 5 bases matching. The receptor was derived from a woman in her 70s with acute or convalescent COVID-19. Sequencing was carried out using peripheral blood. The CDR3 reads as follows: CASSDTSWGELFF. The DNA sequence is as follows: TGTGCCAGCAGTGATACTAGTTGGGGGGAGCTGTTTTTT.